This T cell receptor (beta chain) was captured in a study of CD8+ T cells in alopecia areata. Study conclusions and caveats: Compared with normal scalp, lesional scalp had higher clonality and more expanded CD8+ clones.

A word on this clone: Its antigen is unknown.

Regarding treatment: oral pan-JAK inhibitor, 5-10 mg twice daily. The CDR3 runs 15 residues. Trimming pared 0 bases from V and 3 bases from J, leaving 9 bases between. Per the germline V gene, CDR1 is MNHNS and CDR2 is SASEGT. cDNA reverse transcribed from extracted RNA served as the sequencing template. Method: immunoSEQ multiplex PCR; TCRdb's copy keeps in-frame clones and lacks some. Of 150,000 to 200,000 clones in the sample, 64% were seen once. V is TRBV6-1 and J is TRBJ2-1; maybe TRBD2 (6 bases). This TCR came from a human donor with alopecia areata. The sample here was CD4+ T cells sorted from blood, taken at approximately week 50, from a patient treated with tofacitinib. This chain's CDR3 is CASSEAGGSYNEQFF. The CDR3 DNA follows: TGTGCCAGCAGTGAAGCGGGAGGAAGCTACAATGAGCAGTTCTTC.